A single T cell receptor beta chain is shown here with its context. Its specific antigen is unknown. No base qualities exist here, and no much larger clone lies one base off it. The data were taken from a study of T cells in Graves' hyperthyroidism and ophthalmopathy (dated by TCRdb to about 2019). With respect to the entire study: TCR V-J signatures able to tell the groups apart were searched for in a discovery cohort of 90 to 100 patients, of whom over 40 had Graves' ophthalmopathy and roughly 59 had stable Graves' hyperthyroidism. The study also compared thyroid tissue and blood T-cell repertoires from more than five Graves' hyperthyroidism patients. After blood sampling, hyperthyroidism patients were treated with methimazole at a starting dose of 30 mg daily, and ophthalmopathy patients were treated with high-dose intravenous methylprednisolone. TCR Vbeta CDR3 sequencing of roughly 140 peripheral blood samples (43 ophthalmopathy, over 70 hyperthyroidism and roughly 17 progressor patients) is reported in the paper. The 75 to 100 discovery patients were randomly split 7:3 into training and test sets. Prospective prediction of ophthalmopathy was tested in an independent validation cohort of about 19 hyperthyroidism patients and some 17 patients who later progressed to ophthalmopathy.

The CDR3, cysteine through phenylalanine, is 13 amino acids long. CDR3 DNA only is kept here, 39 bases in frame from base 1. Trimming costs V 10 bases and J 0 bases, and their ends lie 12 bases apart. Via the germline V gene, CDR1 is MNHNS and CDR2 SASEGT. The study excluded patients with uncontrolled infections, other autoimmune diseases, pregnancy or lactation. Diagnoses were established on the basis of clinical symptoms, serum thyroxine and TRAb, thyroid ultrasound, and orbital computed tomography. Total RNA was extracted with Trizol reagent, and quality was checked on an Agilent 2100 Bioanalyzer. General conclusions and limits of the study: Most expanded thyroid clonotypes (frequency above 0.001) were also detected in blood, a finding suggesting that blood repertoires may reflect thyroid immune responses. In cross-validation, a model built on a 13 V-J signature told ophthalmopathy apart from stable hyperthyroidism with roughly 87% sensitivity and roughly 81% specificity, and in testing the same model reached 80%/75%. In validation, the model predicted progression to ophthalmopathy with 65% to 71% sensitivity and 72% to 85% specificity, a median of around 6.6 months before onset. No statistical method was used to set the sample size in advance, and investigators knew the group allocation.

TCR beta CDR3 regions were amplified from RNA transcripts. The first round of RT-PCR for the TCR CDR3 was performed with the HTBI primer set and the Qiagen OneStep RT-PCR kit. Libraries were constructed in a second round of multiplex PCR, after which size selection and purification were performed. Paired-end sequencing of the libraries was performed with 100 bp reads on an Illumina HiSeq2000. The study's processing was this. SOAPnuke was used to process the raw data, with reads discarded if the reads contained adapters or uncalled bases, had a mean Phred below 15, or lacked an exact constant-primer or identifier match. High-quality paired reads were merged with COPE v1.2.5, and unique nucleotide sequences were defined as clonotypes. MiTCR v1.1 was used to align the clonotypes against IMGT TRBV, TRBD and TRBJ reference segments. Analysis was restricted to V-J combinations with a frequency above 0.0001, which covered 99% to 99.2% of repertoires. The TCS score was defined as the ratio of F50 (clonal expansion) to E x V (chaos), calculated using BLOSUM62-based TCRdist between CDR3 peptides within each V-J. Welch's t-statistics and random forest reduced around 550 V-J features to 13, which were used in a naive Bayes classifier (R e1071). Thyroid-blood repertoire similarity was quantified with the Morisita-Horn index. TCRdb took the public reads, trimmed them with fastp at Q25, ran MiXCR for clone calling and kept in-frame beta chains. Each entry merges the rows of one CDR3 protein and shows their most common DNA and genes. The V and J calls and clone size come from TCRdb's table, not from the authors' own analysis. For this sample the table gives 600,000 to 700,000 distinct CDR3 sequences, of which about 45% were detected only once. The ten most abundant clones make up less than 9.5% of the sample.

The rearranged chain carries TRBV6-1 and TRBJ1-2; the D segment could be TRBD1, given 5 matching bases. This clonotype originated in an adult man with Graves' disease, either hyperthyroidism or ophthalmopathy (not recorded which). Sequenced sample: peripheral blood or thyroid tissue (not recorded which). The CDR3 region reads CATRDLANYGYTF. The DNA reads TGTGCCACCCGGGACCTAGCTAACTATGGCTACACCTTC.